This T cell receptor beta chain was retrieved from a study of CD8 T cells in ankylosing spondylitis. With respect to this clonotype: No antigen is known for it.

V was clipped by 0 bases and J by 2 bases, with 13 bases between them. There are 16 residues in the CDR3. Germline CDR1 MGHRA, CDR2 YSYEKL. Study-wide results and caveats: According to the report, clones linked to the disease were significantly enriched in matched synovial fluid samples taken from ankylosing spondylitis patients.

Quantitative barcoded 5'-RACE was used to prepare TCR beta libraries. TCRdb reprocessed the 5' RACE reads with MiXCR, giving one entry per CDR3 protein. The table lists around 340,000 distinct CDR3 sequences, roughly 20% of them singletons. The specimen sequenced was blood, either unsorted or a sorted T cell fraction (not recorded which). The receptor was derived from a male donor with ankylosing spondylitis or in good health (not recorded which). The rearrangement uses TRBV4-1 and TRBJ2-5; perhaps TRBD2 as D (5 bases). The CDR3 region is CASSQEYGGGQETQYF. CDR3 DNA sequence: TGCGCCAGCAGCCAAGAATACGGCGGAGGACAAGAGACCCAGTACTTC.